This T cell receptor (beta chain) was identified during a study of T cells after yellow fever vaccination. Points from the study as a whole: Abundant contaminating clonotypes from the bulk population could appear in FACS-sorted repertoires.

In TCRdb, the 5' RACE reads were re-called with MiXCR into one record per CDR3 protein. The table shows about 320,000 distinct CDR3 sequences, with around 12% occurring only once. Germline values: CDR1 DFQATT, CDR2 SNEGSKA (reference sequence). The CDR3 consists of 13 residues. V lost 3 bases to trimming and J lost 4 bases, with 12 bases between them. This clonotype was seen a handful of times. No antigen is known for it. This TCR was sampled from a man between 18 and 35 years old who received the YFV17D yellow fever vaccine. The chain joins TRBV20-1 to TRBJ1-2; possible D gene TRBD1, 5 bases. The source material was CD4+ T cells sorted from PBMCs, sampled 15 days after the yellow fever booster vaccination. CDR3 sequence (DNA): TGCAGTGCTAGTCCCGGGGACCCCTATGGCTACACCTTC. Protein product: CSASPGDPYGYTF.